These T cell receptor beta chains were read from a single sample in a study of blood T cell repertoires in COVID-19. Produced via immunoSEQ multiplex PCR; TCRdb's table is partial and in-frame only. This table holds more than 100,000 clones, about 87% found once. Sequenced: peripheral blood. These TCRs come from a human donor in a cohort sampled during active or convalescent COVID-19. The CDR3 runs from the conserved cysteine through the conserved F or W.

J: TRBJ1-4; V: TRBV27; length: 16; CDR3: CASSFVTGATNEKLFF
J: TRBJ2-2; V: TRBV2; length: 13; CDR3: CASSATTRGELFF
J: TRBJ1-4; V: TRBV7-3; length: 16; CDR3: CASSLRDSSTNEKLFF
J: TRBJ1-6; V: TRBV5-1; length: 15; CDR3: CASSLGQGGVSPLHF
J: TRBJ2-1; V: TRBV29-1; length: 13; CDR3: CSALGQLYNEQFF
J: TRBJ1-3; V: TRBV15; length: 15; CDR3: CATSLDRGFGNTIYF
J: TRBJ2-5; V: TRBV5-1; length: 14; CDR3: CASSLVQVGETQYF
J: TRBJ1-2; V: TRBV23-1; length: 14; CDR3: CASSQSGRGNGYTF
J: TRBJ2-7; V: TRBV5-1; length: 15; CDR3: CASSLERRGPYEQYF
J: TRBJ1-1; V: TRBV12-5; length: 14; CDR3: CASGVTGANTEAFF
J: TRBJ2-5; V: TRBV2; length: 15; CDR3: CASMGTSGGGETQYF
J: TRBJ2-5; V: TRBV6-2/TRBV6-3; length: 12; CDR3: CASSPDWRGDHF
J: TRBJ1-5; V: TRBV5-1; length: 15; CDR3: CASSLGAGGVQPQHF